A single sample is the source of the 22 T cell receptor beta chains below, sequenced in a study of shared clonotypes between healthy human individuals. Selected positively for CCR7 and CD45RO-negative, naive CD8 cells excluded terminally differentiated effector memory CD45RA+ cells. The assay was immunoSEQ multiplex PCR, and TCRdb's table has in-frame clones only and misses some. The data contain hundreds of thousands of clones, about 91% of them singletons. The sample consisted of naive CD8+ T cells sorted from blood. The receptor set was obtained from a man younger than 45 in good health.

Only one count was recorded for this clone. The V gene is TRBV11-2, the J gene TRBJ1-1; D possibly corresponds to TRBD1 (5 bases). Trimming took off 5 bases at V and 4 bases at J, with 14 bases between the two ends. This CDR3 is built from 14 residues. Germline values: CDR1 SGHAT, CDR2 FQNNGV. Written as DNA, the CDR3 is TGTGCCAGCAGCCTGGGGCCGCTGATCACTGAAGCTTTCTTT. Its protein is CASSLGPLITEAFF.

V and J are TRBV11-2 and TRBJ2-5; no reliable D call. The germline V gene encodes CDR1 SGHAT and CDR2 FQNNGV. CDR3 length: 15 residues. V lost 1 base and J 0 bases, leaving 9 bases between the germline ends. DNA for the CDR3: TGTGCCAGCAGCTTAGGGCAGACCGACCAAGAGACCCAGTACTTC. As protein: CASSLGQTDQETQYF.

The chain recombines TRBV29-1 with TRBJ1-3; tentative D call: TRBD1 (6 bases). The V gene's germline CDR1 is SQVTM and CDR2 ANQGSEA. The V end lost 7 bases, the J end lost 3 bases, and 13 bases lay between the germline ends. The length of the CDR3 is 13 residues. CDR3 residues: CSGEEGDGNTIYF. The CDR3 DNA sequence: TGCAGCGGAGAGGAGGGGGATGGAAACACCATATATTTT.

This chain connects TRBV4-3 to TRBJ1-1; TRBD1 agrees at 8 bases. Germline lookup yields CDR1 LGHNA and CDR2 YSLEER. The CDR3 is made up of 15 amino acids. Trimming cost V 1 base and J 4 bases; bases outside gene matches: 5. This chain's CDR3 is CASSQGSGGGTEAFF. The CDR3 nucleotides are TGCGCCAGCAGCCAAGGATCAGGGGGCGGCACTGAAGCTTTCTTT.

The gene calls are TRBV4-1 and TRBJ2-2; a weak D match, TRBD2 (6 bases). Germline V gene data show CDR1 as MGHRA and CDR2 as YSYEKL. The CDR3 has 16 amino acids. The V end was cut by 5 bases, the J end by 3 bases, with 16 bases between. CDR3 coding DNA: TGCGCCAGCAGCTATCGGGCTAGCGAGTACACCGGGGAGCTGTTTTTT. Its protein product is CASSYRASEYTGELFF.

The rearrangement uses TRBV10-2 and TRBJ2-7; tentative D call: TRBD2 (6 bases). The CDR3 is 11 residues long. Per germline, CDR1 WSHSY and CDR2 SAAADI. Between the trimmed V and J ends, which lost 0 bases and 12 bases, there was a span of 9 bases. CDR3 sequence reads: CASSESPEGYF. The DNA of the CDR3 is TGCGCCAGCAGTGAGTCCCCGGAGGGGTACTTC.

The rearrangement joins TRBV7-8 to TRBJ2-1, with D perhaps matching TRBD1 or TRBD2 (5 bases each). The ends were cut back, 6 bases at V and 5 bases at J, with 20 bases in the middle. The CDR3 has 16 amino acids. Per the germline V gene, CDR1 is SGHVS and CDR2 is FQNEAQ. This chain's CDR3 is CASRPLGADKNNEQFF. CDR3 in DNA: TGTGCCAGCAGGCCCCTGGGAGCGGACAAGAACAATGAGCAGTTCTTC.

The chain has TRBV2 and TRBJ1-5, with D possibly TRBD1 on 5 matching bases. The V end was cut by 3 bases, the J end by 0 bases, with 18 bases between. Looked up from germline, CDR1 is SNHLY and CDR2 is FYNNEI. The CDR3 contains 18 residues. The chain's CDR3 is CASSDGREGAYSNQPQHF. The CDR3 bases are TGTGCCAGCAGTGACGGCAGGGAGGGCGCATATAGCAATCAGCCCCAGCATTTT.

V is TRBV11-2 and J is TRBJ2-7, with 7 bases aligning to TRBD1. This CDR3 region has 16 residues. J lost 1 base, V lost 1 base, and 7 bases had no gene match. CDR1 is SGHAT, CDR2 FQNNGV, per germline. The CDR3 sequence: CASSLVRGTASYEQYF. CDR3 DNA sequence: TGTGCCAGCAGCTTAGTTAGGGGGACAGCATCCTACGAGCAGTACTTC.

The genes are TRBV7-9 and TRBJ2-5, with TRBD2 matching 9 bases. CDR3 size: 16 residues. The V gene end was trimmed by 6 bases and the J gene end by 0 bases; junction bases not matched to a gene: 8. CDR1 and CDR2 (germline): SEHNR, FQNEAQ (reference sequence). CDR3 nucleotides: TGTGCCAGCAGTCTTCTGACTAGCGGCAACCAAGAGACCCAGTACTTC. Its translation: CASSLLTSGNQETQYF.

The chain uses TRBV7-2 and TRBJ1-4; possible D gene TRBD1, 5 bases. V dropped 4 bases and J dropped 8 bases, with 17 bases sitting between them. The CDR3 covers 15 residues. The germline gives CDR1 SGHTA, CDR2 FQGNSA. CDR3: CASSSPYGAREKLFF. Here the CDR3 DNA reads TGTGCCAGCAGCTCCCCGTATGGGGCGAGGGAAAAACTGTTTTTT. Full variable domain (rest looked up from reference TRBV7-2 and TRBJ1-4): GAGVSQSPSNKVTEKGKDVELRCDPISGHTALYWYRQSLGQGLEFLIYFQGNSAPDKSGLPSDRFSAERTGGSVSTLTIQRTQQEDSAVYLCASSSPYGAREKLFFGSGTQLSVL.

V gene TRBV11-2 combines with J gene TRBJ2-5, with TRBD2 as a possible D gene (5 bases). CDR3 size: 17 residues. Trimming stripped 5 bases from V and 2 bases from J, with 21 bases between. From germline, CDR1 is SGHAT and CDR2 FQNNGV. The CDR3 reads CASSDIRSETSQETQYF. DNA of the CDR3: TGTGCCAGCAGCGATATCCGGAGCGAAACTAGTCAAGAGACCCAGTACTTC. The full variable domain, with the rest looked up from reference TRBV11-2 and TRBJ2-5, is EAGVAQSPRYKIIEKRQSVAFWCNPISGHATLYWYQQILGQGPKLLIQFQNNGVVDDSQLPKDRFSAERLKGVDSTLKIQPAKLEDSAVYLCASSDIRSETSQETQYFGPGTRLLVL.

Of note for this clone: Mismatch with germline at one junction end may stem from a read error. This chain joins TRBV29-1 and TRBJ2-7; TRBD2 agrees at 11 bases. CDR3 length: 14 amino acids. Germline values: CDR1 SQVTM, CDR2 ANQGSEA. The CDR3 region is CSVEDSLAGEGMEF. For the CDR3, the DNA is TGCAGCGTTGAAGATTCACTAGCGGGAGAGGGTATGGAGTTC.

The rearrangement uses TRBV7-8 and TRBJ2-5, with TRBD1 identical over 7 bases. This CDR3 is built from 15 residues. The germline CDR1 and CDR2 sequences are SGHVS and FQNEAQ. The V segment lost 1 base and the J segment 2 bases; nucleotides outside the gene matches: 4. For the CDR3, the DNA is TGTGCCAGCAGCTTAGGGCAGGGGGTACAAGAGACCCAGTACTTC. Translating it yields CASSLGQGVQETQYF.

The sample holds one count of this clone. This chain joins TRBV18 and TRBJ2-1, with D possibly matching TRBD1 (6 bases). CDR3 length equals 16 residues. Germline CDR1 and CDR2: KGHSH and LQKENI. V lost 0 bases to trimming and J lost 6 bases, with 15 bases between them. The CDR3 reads CASSPPLGAQGNEQFF. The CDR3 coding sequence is TGTGCCAGCTCACCACCGTTGGGGGCTCAAGGCAATGAGCAGTTCTTC.

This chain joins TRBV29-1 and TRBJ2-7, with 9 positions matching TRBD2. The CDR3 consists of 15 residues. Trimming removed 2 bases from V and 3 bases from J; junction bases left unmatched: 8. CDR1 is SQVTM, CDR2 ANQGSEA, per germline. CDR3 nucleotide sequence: TGCAGCGTTGAAATTTGGGGGACTAGCCGCTACGAGCAGTACTTC. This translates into CSVEIWGTSRYEQYF.

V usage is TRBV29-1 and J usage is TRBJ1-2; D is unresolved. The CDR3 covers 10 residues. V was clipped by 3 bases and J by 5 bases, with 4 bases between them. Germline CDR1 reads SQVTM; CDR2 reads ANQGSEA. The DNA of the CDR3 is TGCAGCGTTGAGGGGTATGGCTACACCTTC. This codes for CSVEGYGYTF.

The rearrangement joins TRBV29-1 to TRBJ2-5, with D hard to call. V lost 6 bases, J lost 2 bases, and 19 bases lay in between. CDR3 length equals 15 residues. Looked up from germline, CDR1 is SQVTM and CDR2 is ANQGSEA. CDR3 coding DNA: TGCAGCGTGGAGAGACTGGATCTAGAACAAGAGACCCAGTACTTC. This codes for CSVERLDLEQETQYF.

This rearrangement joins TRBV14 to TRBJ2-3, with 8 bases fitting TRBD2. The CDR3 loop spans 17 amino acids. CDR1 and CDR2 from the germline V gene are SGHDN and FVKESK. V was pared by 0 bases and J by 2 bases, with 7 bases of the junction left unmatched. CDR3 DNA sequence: TGTGCCAGCAGCCAAGATCGGGAGACTAGCGACACAGATACGCAGTATTTT. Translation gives CASSQDRETSDTDTQYF.

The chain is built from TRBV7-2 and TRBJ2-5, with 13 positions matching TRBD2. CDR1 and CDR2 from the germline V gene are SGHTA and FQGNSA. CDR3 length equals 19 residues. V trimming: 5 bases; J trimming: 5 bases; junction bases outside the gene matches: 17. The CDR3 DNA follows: TGTGCCAGCAGCCCGCGACTAGCGGGAGGAGATGCTATGAGGGAGACCCAGTACTTC. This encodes CASSPRLAGGDAMRETQYF.

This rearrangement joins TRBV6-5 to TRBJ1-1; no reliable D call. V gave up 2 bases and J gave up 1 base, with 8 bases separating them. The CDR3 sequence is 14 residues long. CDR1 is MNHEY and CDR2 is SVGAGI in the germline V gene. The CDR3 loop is CASSYNRRNTEAFF. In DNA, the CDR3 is TGTGCCAGCAGTTACAACCGGAGGAACACTGAAGCTTTCTTT.

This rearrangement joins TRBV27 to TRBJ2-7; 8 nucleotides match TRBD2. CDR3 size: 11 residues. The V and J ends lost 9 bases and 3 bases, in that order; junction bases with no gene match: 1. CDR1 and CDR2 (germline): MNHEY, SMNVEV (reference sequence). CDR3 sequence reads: CASREGYEQYF. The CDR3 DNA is TGTGCCAGTCGGGAGGGCTACGAGCAGTACTTC.